This paragraph covers one TCR beta chain sequence. What it binds is not known. The sample originates from a study of cytomegalovirus exposure and HLA in healthy donors. Study-level findings and limits: Confirmation was obtained in vitro that a few CMV-associated chains are specific for CMV antigens. The authors listed approximately 160 TCR beta chains as cytomegalovirus-associated.

The J segment lost 0 bases and the V segment lost 8 bases, leaving 10 bases of the junction unmatched. Per the germline V gene, CDR1 is MDHEN and CDR2 is SYDVKM. This CDR3 comprises 16 residues. Only in-frame clones appear in the TCRdb table, and some are missing; sequencing was by immunoSEQ multiplex PCR. This sample has around 300,000 clones; over 75% occur once, and the top ten carry around 0.88%. The sequenced sample was PBMCs. The TCR originated in a man aged 25-40 years in good health and CMV-seronegative. The chain carries TRBV28 and TRBJ2-1, with 7 positions matching TRBD1. The CDR3 nucleotides read TGTGCCAGCTACGGGACAGCGAAAAGCTCCTACAATGAGCAGTTCTTC. Translating it yields CASYGTAKSSYNEQFF. The full variable domain, rest sourced from reference TRBV28 and TRBJ2-1, is DVKVTQSSRYLVKRTGEKVFLECVQDMDHENMFWYRQDPGLGLRLIYFSYDVKMKEKGDIPEGYSVSREKKERFSLILESASTNQTSMYLCASYGTAKSSYNEQFFGPGTRLTVL.